These 27 T cell receptor beta chains originate from one sample sequenced in a study of T cells in Graves' hyperthyroidism and ophthalmopathy. RNA transcripts gave rise to amplified TCR beta CDR3 regions. The TCR CDR3 first-round RT-PCR relied on the HTBI primer set. From the multiplex PCR reads, TCRdb called clonotypes with MiXCR, one entry per CDR3 protein. Of 700,000 to 950,000 distinct CDR3 sequences in the sample, 35% are singletons; the top ten hold less than 35%. The sequencing input was blood. Receptors originate from a woman between 40 and 55 years old with Graves' hyperthyroidism.

The CDR3 loop reads CASSRDRGTNREQYF. In DNA form, the CDR3 reads TGTGCCAGCAGCCGGGACAGGGGGACTAATAGGGAGCAGTACTTC. The chain uses TRBV7-9 and TRBJ2-7; 11 positions agree with TRBD1. Per germline, CDR1 SEHNR and CDR2 FQNEAQ (reference sequence). The CDR3 has 15 amino acids. J lost 7 bases, V lost 5 bases, and 10 bases had no gene match.

The chain joins TRBV5-1 to TRBJ1-2; TRBD1 might be the D (6 bases). Germline lookup yields CDR1 SGHRS and CDR2 YFSETQ. This CDR3 region has 16 residues. Trimming took 6 bases from V and 5 from J, leaving 23 bases between them. The CDR3 DNA sequence: TGCGCCAGCACCCGGGGTGGCAGGGGCGATCATTATGGCTACACCTTC. It codes for CASTRGGRGDHYGYTF.

The chain has TRBV12-3 or TRBV12-4 and TRBJ1-1; D call uncertain. With 6 bases removed from V and 0 bases from J, the gap between germline ends came to 11 bases. This CDR3 is built from 14 residues. CDR3 nucleotide sequence: TGTGCCAGCAGCCCACCGTGGTTGAACACTGAAGCTTTCTTT. Protein product: CASSPPWLNTEAFF.

The chain combines TRBV7-2 with TRBJ1-6; possibly TRBD1 for D (5 bases). Germline V gene data show CDR1 as SGHTA and CDR2 as FQGNSA. This CDR3 spans 16 amino acids. V was shortened by 5 bases and J by 7 bases, with 18 bases between the two germline ends. The CDR3 nucleotides read TGTGCCAGCAGCCCCCCCCGGGGGGTCCTGAATTCACCCCTCCACTTT. This encodes CASSPPRGVLNSPLHF.

The rearrangement joins TRBV7-6 to TRBJ1-2; D gene unclear. Germline V gene data show CDR1 as SGHVS and CDR2 as FNYEAQ. CDR3 length: 13 amino acids. V lost 5 bases, J lost 6 bases, and 13 bases lay in between. The CDR3 reads CASSVGVSNGYTF. In DNA, the CDR3 is TGTGCCAGCAGCGTTGGTGTCAGTAATGGCTACACCTTC.

In its sample, this clonotype was seen many times. The chain recombines TRBV11-2 with TRBJ1-5; weak D call: TRBD1 (5 bases). CDR1 and CDR2 (germline): SGHAT, FQNNGV. Deletions cut 5 bases from V and 4 bases from J, with 9 bases between. The CDR3 consists of 13 residues. This CDR3 reads CASSRGLNQPQHF. CDR3 DNA: TGTGCCAGCAGCCGGGGCCTTAATCAGCCCCAGCATTTT. Full variable domain (outside the CDR3, taken from reference TRBV11-2 and TRBJ1-5): EAGVAQSPRYKIIEKRQSVAFWCNPISGHATLYWYQQILGQGPKLLIQFQNNGVVDDSQLPKDRFSAERLKGVDSTLKIQPAKLEDSAVYLCASSRGLNQPQHFGDGTRLSIL.

The chain joins TRBV2 to TRBJ2-7; D perhaps matches TRBD1 (6 bases). The CDR3 runs to 15 residues. V was shortened by 1 base and J by 3 bases, with 13 bases between the two germline ends. Germline V lookup: CDR1 SNHLY, CDR2 FYNNEI. The CDR3: CASSEGGTRLYEQYF. The DNA of the CDR3 is TGTGCCAGCAGTGAAGGTGGGACAAGGCTCTACGAGCAGTACTTC.

This clonotype came up many times. This chain uses TRBV6-5 with TRBJ2-7, with TRBD1 matching over 10 bases. V shed 6 bases, J shed 5 bases, and the junction held 7 bases outside the gene matches. Germline CDR1 is MNHEY and CDR2 is SVGAGI. CDR3 size: 14 residues. DNA for the CDR3: TGTGCCAGCAGCCGACCGACAGGGGGCAACGAGCAGTACTTC. Translation: CASSRPTGGNEQYF.

This clonotype has ten or more counts. The chain joins TRBV6-5 to TRBJ1-1; D is uncertain. CDR1 is MNHEY and CDR2 is SVGAGI in the germline V gene. The CDR3 extends over 13 amino acids. V gave up 6 bases and J gave up 8 bases, with 16 bases separating them. This CDR3 is CASSLSIGWEAFF. For the CDR3, the DNA is TGTGCCAGCAGCCTCAGTATTGGGTGGGAAGCTTTCTTT.

At least ten counts were recorded for this clonotype. The gene calls are TRBV5-1 and TRBJ2-7; possible D gene TRBD1, 5 bases. Germline V CDR1 and CDR2: SGHRS, YFSETQ. Trimming removed 4 bases from V and 2 bases from J, with 7 bases in between. The CDR3 totals 12 residues. The CDR3 is CASSETAYEQYF. CDR3 DNA: TGCGCCAGCAGCGAGACAGCCTACGAGCAGTACTTC.

The table lists this clonotype with a few counts. The chain joins TRBV11-2 to TRBJ2-2; D gene uncertain. Trimming removed 4 bases from V and 6 bases from J, with 12 bases in between. This CDR3 comprises 14 residues. CDR1 SGHAT and CDR2 FQNNGV come from the germline V gene. DNA of the CDR3: TGTGCCAGCAGCTCGTTAAGGGATGCCGGGGAGCTGTTTTTT. This codes for CASSSLRDAGELFF.

On this clonotype itself: With a much larger clone just one base away, this may be a read error. The V gene is TRBV20-1, the J gene TRBJ1-5; 8 bases align to TRBD1. With V trimmed by 1 base and J by 9 bases, 8 bases remained unmatched. The CDR3 is made up of 14 amino acids. Germline V CDR1 and CDR2: DFQATT, SNEGSKA (reference sequence). This chain's CDR3 is CSARGHRGGGPQHF. The CDR3 DNA reads TGCAGTGCTAGAGGGCACAGGGGGGGCGGGCCCCAGCATTTT.

This clonotype was observed many times. The chain links TRBV19 to TRBJ1-4; no reliable D call. V lost 6 bases, J lost 5 bases, and 16 bases lay in between. Germline-derived CDR1 and CDR2 are LNHDA and SQIVND (reference sequence). The CDR3 runs 15 residues. The CDR3, as DNA: TGTGCCAGTAGCCTCCCTGGTCTGGGAAATGAAAAACTGTTTTTT. Translated, it gives CASSLPGLGNEKLFF. Full variable domain (remainder filled in from reference TRBV19 and TRBJ1-4): DGGITQSPKYLFRKEGQNVTLSCEQNLNHDAMYWYRQDPGQGLRLIYYSQIVNDFQKGDIAEGYSVSREKKESFPLTVTSAQKNPTAFYLCASSLPGLGNEKLFFGSGTQLSVL.

This chain connects TRBV7-2 to TRBJ2-5; 9 bases agree with TRBD2. V lost 2 bases and J lost 0; bases outside the gene matches: 4. The CDR3 spans 16 residues. Germline V gene sequence: CDR1 SGHTA, CDR2 FQGNSA. CDR3 DNA: TGTGCCAGCAGCTTACAAGCGGGGGGCAACCAAGAGACCCAGTACTTC. Translating gives CASSLQAGGNQETQYF.

The chain uses TRBV9 and TRBJ1-1; D is undetermined. V lost 5 bases, J lost 3 bases, and 20 bases lay in between. Germline assignment: CDR1 SGDLS and CDR2 YYNGEE. CDR3 length: 16 amino acids. CDR3 region: CASSARSRAEDTEAFF. The CDR3 DNA reads as TGTGCCAGCAGTGCTAGAAGTAGGGCCGAGGACACTGAAGCTTTCTTT.

The chain is built from TRBV7-9 and TRBJ2-7; 8 nucleotides align to TRBD1. With V trimmed by 1 base and J by 3 bases, 5 bases remained unmatched. Germline-derived CDR1 and CDR2 are SEHNR and FQNEAQ (reference sequence). The length of the CDR3 is 15 residues. The CDR3: CASSLELDRGYEQYF. DNA for the CDR3: TGTGCCAGCAGCTTAGAGCTCGACAGGGGCTACGAGCAGTACTTC. The full variable domain, rest sourced from reference TRBV7-9 and TRBJ2-7, is DTGVSQNPRHKITKRGQNVTFRCDPISEHNRLYWYRQTLGQGPEFLTYFQNEAQLEKSRLLSDRFSAERPKGSFSTLEIQRTEQGDSAMYLCASSLELDRGYEQYFGPGTRLTVT.

Notes on this clonotype: A junction end diverges from the germline sequence, so it may reflect a read error. The chain has TRBV12-3 or TRBV12-4 and TRBJ1-2, with 9 bases aligning to TRBD1. CDR3 length: 17 amino acids. CDR3 residues: CTSSSSPPRTGAYGYTF. The CDR3 nucleotides are TGTACCAGCAGTTCAAGCCCGCCTCGGACAGGGGCCTATGGCTACACCTTC.

This clonotype was detected many times. The chain is built from TRBV11-2 and TRBJ1-1, with D possibly TRBD1 on 6 matching bases. This CDR3 region has 14 residues. CDR1 and CDR2 (germline): SGHAT, FQNNGV. The V end was cut by 6 bases, the J end by 1 base, with 12 bases between. The CDR3 DNA reads as TGTGCCAGCAGGTCCGGACAGCCGAACACTGAAGCTTTCTTT. This encodes CASRSGQPNTEAFF.

This clonotype has a count of ten or more. The chain couples TRBV7-2 to TRBJ2-7, with 8 bases that match TRBD1. The length of the CDR3 is 14 residues. CDR1 and CDR2 from the germline V gene are SGHTA and FQGNSA. V trimming: 4 bases; J trimming: 7 bases; junction bases outside the gene matches: 9. CDR3 amino acids: CASSSGPDRGEQYF. The CDR3 region has the DNA TGTGCCAGCAGCTCCGGGCCCGACAGGGGAGAGCAGTACTTC.

This clonotype was counted a few times. The genes are TRBV11-2 and TRBJ1-5; D is perhaps TRBD1 (6 bases). The length of the CDR3 is 15 residues. Deletions cut 5 bases from V and 2 bases from J, with 13 bases between. Germline CDR1 reads SGHAT; CDR2 reads FQNNGV. The CDR3: CASSQGGEGNQPQHF. CDR3 sequence (DNA): TGTGCCAGCAGCCAAGGGGGTGAAGGCAATCAGCCCCAGCATTTT.

The CDR3, as DNA: TGTGCCAGCAGTTTTCCCCCTCTGGGAGAGACCCAGTACTTC. It translates to CASSFPPLGETQYF. This rearrangement joins TRBV12-3 or TRBV12-4 to TRBJ2-5, with unresolved D. The CDR3 length is 14 residues. Trimming left V 3 bases short and J 4 bases short, with 12 bases between.

This clonotype has ten or more counts. The chain is built from TRBV20-1 and TRBJ2-7; D might be TRBD1 or TRBD2, each matching 5 bases. There are 11 residues in the CDR3. CDR1 DFQATT and CDR2 SNEGSKA come from the germline V gene (reference sequence). CDR3 DNA: TGCAGCTCCGGGACCTCCTACGAGCAGTACTTC. Protein: CSSGTSYEQYF.

This clonotype was detected ten times or more. V usage is TRBV12-3 or TRBV12-4 and J usage is TRBJ2-2; the D call may be TRBD1 or TRBD2 (5 bases each). This CDR3 comprises 17 residues. V was clipped by 0 bases and J by 4 bases, with 15 bases between them. This chain's CDR3 is CASSLALSVRGTGELFF. In DNA, the CDR3 is TGTGCCAGCAGTTTAGCGCTTAGCGTAAGGGGCACCGGGGAGCTGTTTTTT.

In this sample, this clonotype turned up many times. The V and J genes are TRBV29-1 and TRBJ1-1, with TRBD1 identical over 7 bases. The CDR3 spans 13 residues. Germline V lookup: CDR1 SQVTM, CDR2 ANQGSEA. J gave up 3 bases and V 5 bases, and 6 bases lay outside the gene matches. The CDR3 DNA is TGCAGCGTTTCGCAAGACAGGGACACTGAAGCTTTCTTT. Protein product: CSVSQDRDTEAFF.

The genes are TRBV7-6 and TRBJ2-6; 7 bases match TRBD1. Germline assignment: CDR1 SGHVS and CDR2 FNYEAQ. V gave up 5 bases and J gave up 10 bases; unmatched junction bases: 5. The CDR3 is 13 residues long. The CDR3 loop reads CASSPWTGNVLTF. CDR3 DNA sequence: TGTGCCAGCAGCCCTTGGACAGGAAACGTCCTGACTTTC.

This sequence joins TRBV7-2 and TRBJ2-2; D possibly corresponds to TRBD1 (5 bases). Germline loops: CDR1 SGHTA, CDR2 FQGNSA. This CDR3 comprises 16 residues. Trimming took off 1 base at V and 2 bases at J, with 11 bases between the two ends. CDR3 DNA: TGTGCCAGCAGCTTAGATTCCCAGGGTAACACCGGGGAGCTGTTTTTT. Protein: CASSLDSQGNTGELFF.

The chain is built from TRBV5-4 and TRBJ1-2; a possible D gene is TRBD1 (6 bases). Trimming pared 5 bases from V and 5 bases from J, leaving 13 bases between. Germline-derived CDR1 and CDR2 are SGHNT and YYREEE (reference sequence). The CDR3 has 13 amino acids. In nucleotides, the CDR3 is TGTGCCAGCAGGAGGACAGCCGCATATGGCTACACCTTC. Translation: CASRRTAAYGYTF.